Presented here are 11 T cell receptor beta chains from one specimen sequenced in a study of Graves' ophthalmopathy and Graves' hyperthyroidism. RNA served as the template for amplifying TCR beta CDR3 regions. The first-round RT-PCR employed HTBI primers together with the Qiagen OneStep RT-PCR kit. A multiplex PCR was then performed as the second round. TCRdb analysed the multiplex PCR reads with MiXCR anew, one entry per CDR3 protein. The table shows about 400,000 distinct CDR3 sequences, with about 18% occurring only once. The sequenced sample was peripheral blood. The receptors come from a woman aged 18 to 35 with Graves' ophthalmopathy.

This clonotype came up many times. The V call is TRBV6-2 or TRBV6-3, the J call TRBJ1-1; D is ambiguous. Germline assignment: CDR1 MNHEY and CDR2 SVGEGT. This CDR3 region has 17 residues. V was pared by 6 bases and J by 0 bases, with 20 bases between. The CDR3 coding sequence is TGTGCCAGCAGGACCCTGGGCCTTGGGGAGATGAACACTGAAGCTTTCTTT. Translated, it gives CASRTLGLGEMNTEAFF.

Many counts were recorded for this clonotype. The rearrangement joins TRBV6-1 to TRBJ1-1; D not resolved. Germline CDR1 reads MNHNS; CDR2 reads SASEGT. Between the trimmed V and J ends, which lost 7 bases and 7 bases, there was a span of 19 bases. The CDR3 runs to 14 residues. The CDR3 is CASTKEMARLEAFF. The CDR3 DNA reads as TGTGCCAGCACCAAAGAGATGGCACGACTTGAAGCTTTCTTT.

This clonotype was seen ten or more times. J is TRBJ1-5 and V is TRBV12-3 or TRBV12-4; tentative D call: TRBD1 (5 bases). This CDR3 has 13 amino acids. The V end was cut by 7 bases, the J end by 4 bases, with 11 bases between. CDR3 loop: CASTWAGNQPQHF. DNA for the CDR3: TGTGCCAGCACCTGGGCAGGGAATCAGCCCCAGCATTTT.

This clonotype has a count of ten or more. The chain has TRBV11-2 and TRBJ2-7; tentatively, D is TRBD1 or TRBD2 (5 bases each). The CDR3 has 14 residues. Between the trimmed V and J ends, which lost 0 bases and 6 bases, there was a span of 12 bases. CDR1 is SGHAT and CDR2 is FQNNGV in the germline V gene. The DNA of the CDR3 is TGTGCCAGCAGCTTAGAGGGACCCCATCCCGAGCAGTACTTC. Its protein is CASSLEGPHPEQYF.

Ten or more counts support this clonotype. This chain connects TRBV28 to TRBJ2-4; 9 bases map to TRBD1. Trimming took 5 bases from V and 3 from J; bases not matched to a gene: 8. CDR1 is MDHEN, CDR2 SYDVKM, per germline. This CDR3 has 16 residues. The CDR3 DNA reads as TGTGCCAGCAGTCCCAGGACAGGGGAAGGCAAAAACATTCAGTACTTC. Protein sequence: CASSPRTGEGKNIQYF.

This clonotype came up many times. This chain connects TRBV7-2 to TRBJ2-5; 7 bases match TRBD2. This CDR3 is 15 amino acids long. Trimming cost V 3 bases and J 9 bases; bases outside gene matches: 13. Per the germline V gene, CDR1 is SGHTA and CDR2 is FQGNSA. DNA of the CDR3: TGTGCCAGCAGCTTCGGGGTAGCGGGCACCGGGGCCCAGTACTTC. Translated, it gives CASSFGVAGTGAQYF.

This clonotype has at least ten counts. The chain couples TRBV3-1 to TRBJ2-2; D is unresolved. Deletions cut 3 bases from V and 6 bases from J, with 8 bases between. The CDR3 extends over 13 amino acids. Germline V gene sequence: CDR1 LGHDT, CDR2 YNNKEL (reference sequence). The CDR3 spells CASSQTAPGELFF. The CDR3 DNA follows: TGTGCCAGCAGCCAGACCGCGCCCGGGGAGCTGTTTTTT.

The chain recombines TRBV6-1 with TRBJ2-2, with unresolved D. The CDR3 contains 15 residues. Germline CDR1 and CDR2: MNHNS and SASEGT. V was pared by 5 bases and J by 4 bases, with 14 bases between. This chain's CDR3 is CASSKPTGRTGELFF. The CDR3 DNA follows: TGTGCCAGCAGTAAACCCACCGGACGCACCGGGGAGCTGTTTTTT.

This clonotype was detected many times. Here the CDR3 reads CASSSRVGGGNQPQHF. CDR3 coding DNA: TGTGCCAGTAGTAGCAGAGTAGGGGGGGGCAATCAGCCCCAGCATTTT. This chain uses TRBV19 with TRBJ1-5; D perhaps matches TRBD1 (6 bases). The V end was cut by 4 bases, the J end by 2 bases, with 15 bases between. Germline-derived CDR1 and CDR2 are LNHDA and SQIVND (reference sequence). The CDR3 runs to 16 residues.

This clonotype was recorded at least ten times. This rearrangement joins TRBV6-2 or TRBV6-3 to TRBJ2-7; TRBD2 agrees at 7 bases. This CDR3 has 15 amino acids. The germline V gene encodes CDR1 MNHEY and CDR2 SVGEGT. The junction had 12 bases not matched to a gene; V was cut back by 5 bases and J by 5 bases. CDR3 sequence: CASSRDSGTANEQYF. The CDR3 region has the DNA TGTGCCAGCAGTCGCGACAGCGGGACCGCCAACGAGCAGTACTTC.

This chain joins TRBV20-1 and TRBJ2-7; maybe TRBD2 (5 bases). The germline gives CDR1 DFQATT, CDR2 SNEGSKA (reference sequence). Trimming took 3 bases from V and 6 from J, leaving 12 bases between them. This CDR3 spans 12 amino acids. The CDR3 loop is CSARARGSEQYF. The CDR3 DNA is TGCAGTGCTAGGGCCCGGGGTTCCGAGCAGTACTTC.